The 19 T cell receptor beta chains below were found in one sample sequenced in a study of T cells after yellow fever vaccination. TCRdb analysed the 5' RACE reads with MiXCR anew, one entry per CDR3 protein. The sample has about 350,000 distinct CDR3 sequences, 11% seen once; the top ten hold around 19%. Sequenced here: PBMCs, sampled on the day of the first yellow fever vaccination. Receptors originate from a man aged 18 to 30 who received the YFV17D yellow fever vaccine.

This chain uses TRBV18 with TRBJ2-7; D perhaps matches TRBD1 (6 bases). CDR1 is KGHSH and CDR2 is LQKENI in the germline V gene. The CDR3 runs to 15 residues. V was shortened by 6 bases and J by 3 bases, with 18 bases between the two germline ends. CDR3 residues: CASSPRDTGYYEQYV. The CDR3 bases are TGTGCCAGCTCGCCTAGGGACACGGGCTACTACGAGCAGTACGTC.

The chain has TRBV15 and TRBJ1-5, with no clear D. This CDR3 spans 15 amino acids. Trimming removed 1 base at V and 3 bases at J, with 10 bases between. The germline CDR1 and CDR2 sequences are LNHNV and YYDKDF (reference sequence). The CDR3 loop is CATSRGGWDNQPQHF. CDR3 DNA: TGTGCCACCAGCAGAGGAGGGTGGGACAATCAGCCCCAGCATTTT.

This clonotype has more than one count but fewer than ten. This rearrangement joins TRBV28 to TRBJ1-2; no clear D gene. Germline V gives CDR1 MDHEN, CDR2 SYDVKM. V shed 5 bases and J shed 4 bases, with 8 bases lying between them. The CDR3 is made up of 12 amino acids. The chain's CDR3 is CASSKATYGYTF. In DNA, the CDR3 is TGTGCCAGCAGTAAGGCGACCTATGGCTACACCTTC.

The rearrangement links TRBV29-1 to TRBJ1-6; D is unresolved. This CDR3 has 12 residues. The V end lost 5 bases, the J end lost 7 bases, and 9 bases lay between the germline ends. Germline V lookup: CDR1 SQVTM, CDR2 ANQGSEA. The CDR3 sequence is CSVRENNSPLHF. The CDR3 bases are TGCAGCGTTCGGGAGAACAATTCACCCCTCCACTTT.

The chain links TRBV7-9 to TRBJ2-5, with D unresolved. The CDR3 sequence is 12 residues long. Germline V gene sequence: CDR1 SEHNR, CDR2 FQNEAQ (reference sequence). With 3 bases removed from V and 4 bases from J, the gap between germline ends came to 6 bases. The chain's CDR3 is CASSFLTETQYF. In nucleotides, the CDR3 is TGTGCCAGCAGCTTTTTAACAGAGACCCAGTACTTC.

This clonotype was detected only once. This sequence joins TRBV7-2 and TRBJ2-5; tentative D call: TRBD2 (6 bases). V was shortened by 7 bases and J by 5 bases, with 17 bases between the two germline ends. The CDR3 is made up of 14 amino acids. Germline V gene sequence: CDR1 SGHTA, CDR2 FQGNSA. This chain's CDR3 is CASTVSGDRETQYF. CDR3 sequence (DNA): TGTGCCAGCACCGTATCGGGGGATCGGGAGACCCAGTACTTC.

The sample holds many counts of this clonotype. The V gene is TRBV20-1, the J gene TRBJ1-2; D call uncertain. This CDR3 spans 15 amino acids. V was clipped by 4 bases and J by 5 bases, with 20 bases between them. Looked up from germline, CDR1 is DFQATT and CDR2 is SNEGSKA (reference sequence). The CDR3 DNA is TGCAGTGCTACTTCAGACCGTACCCACCTGTATGGCTACACCTTC. It encodes CSATSDRTHLYGYTF.

The sample holds a few counts of this clonotype. The CDR3 loop reads CASSETRRRGNSPLHF. In DNA, the CDR3 is TGTGCCAGCAGTGAGACCCGACGGAGGGGTAATTCACCCCTCCACTTT. The chain couples TRBV2 to TRBJ1-6; D is possibly TRBD1 (5 bases). V was pared by 3 bases and J by 6 bases, with 15 bases between. Per germline, CDR1 SNHLY and CDR2 FYNNEI. The CDR3 length is 16 residues.

The J gene is TRBJ2-5, the V gene TRBV12-3 or TRBV12-4, with 9 positions matching TRBD2. This CDR3 region has 15 residues. After removal of 11 bases from V and 3 bases from J, the junction contained 13 bases not matched to a gene. CDR3: CACSAGGPLEETQYF. Here the CDR3 DNA reads TGTGCCTGCTCGGCGGGGGGGCCACTCGAAGAGACCCAGTACTTC.

The V and J genes are TRBV12-3 or TRBV12-4 and TRBJ2-2, with 10 bases matching TRBD2. The CDR3 extends over 15 amino acids. With V trimmed by 3 bases and J by 4 bases, 2 bases remained unmatched. CDR3 nucleotide sequence: TGTGCCAGCAGTTTCAGGACTAGCGGCACCGGGGAGCTGTTTTTT. It is translated as CASSFRTSGTGELFF.

The chain employs TRBV20-1 and TRBJ2-1, with TRBD2 identical over 13 bases. The CDR3 contains 15 residues. The V segment lost 0 bases and the J segment 4 bases; nucleotides outside the gene matches: 0. Germline V lookup: CDR1 DFQATT, CDR2 SNEGSKA (reference sequence). In DNA, the CDR3 is TGCAGTGCTAGAGAACTAGCGGGGGGGTACAATGAGCAGTTCTTC. Protein sequence: CSARELAGGYNEQFF.

This chain connects TRBV7-2 to TRBJ2-1; D ambiguous. CDR3 size: 12 residues. The germline V and J ends were trimmed by 0 bases and 10 bases, with 7 bases remaining between them. Germline V gene data show CDR1 as SGHTA and CDR2 as FQGNSA. CDR3 in amino acids: CASSLAGTEQFF. Here the CDR3 DNA reads TGTGCCAGCAGCTTAGCTGGAACCGAGCAGTTCTTC.

V gene TRBV20-1 combines with J gene TRBJ1-1; D remains unclear. Germline V gene lookup returns CDR1 DFQATT and CDR2 SNEGSKA (reference sequence). The CDR3 is 13 residues long. Trimming shortened V by 4 bases and J by 5 bases, and 14 bases separated the two germline ends. In DNA, the CDR3 is TGCAGTGCTACTAGGGTGGGAGGTACTGAAGCTTTCTTT. Translating it yields CSATRVGGTEAFF.

This clonotype was picked up a small number of times. The V gene is TRBV20-1, the J gene TRBJ2-1, with 11 bases that match TRBD2. The CDR3 extends over 15 amino acids. With V trimmed by 0 bases and J by 9 bases, 7 bases remained unmatched. The germline gives CDR1 DFQATT, CDR2 SNEGSKA (reference sequence). The CDR3 sequence is CSARDLTSGVSEQFF. CDR3 DNA sequence: TGCAGTGCTAGAGATTTGACTAGCGGGGTTTCTGAGCAGTTCTTC.

This clonotype was observed a few times. V usage is TRBV10-3 and J usage is TRBJ2-7, with D possibly TRBD2 on 7 matching bases. Deletions cut 0 bases from V and 4 bases from J, with 10 bases between. This CDR3 comprises 14 residues. The germline CDR1 and CDR2 sequences are ENHRY and SYGVKD. The CDR3 DNA is TGTGCCATCAGTGAGTCCCGGGGGGCATACGAGCAGTACTTC. The encoded protein is CAISESRGAYEQYF.

This chain links TRBV25-1 with TRBJ2-1; a possible D gene is TRBD1 (5 bases). The CDR3 is 12 amino acids. CDR1 MGHDK and CDR2 SYGVNS come from the germline V gene. V lost 2 bases, J lost 9 bases, and 8 bases lay in between. DNA for the CDR3: TGTGCCAGCAGTGAAAAAAGGGGTGAGCAGTTCTTC. Translation gives CASSEKRGEQFF.

The chain joins TRBV27 to TRBJ1-1; D remains ambiguous. In germline, CDR1 is MNHEY, CDR2 SMNVEV (reference sequence). The CDR3 sequence is 15 residues long. Trimming left V 4 bases short and J 0 bases short, with 12 bases between. CDR3 amino acids: CASSYSYSMNTEAFF. The CDR3 region has the DNA TGTGCCAGCAGTTACTCCTACTCCATGAACACTGAAGCTTTCTTT.

This clonotype turned up a few times. This chain links TRBV11-2 with TRBJ2-3; D possibly matches TRBD1 or TRBD2 (5 bases each). V lost 3 bases to trimming and J lost 3 bases, with 16 bases between them. Germline loops: CDR1 SGHAT, CDR2 FQNNGV. CDR3 length: 16 residues. The CDR3 is CASSLGVWANTDTQYF. CDR3 sequence (DNA): TGTGCCAGCAGCTTGGGGGTATGGGCGAATACAGATACGCAGTATTTT.

This clonotype was found a few times. V and J are TRBV7-9 and TRBJ1-2; D is ambiguous. Germline V gives CDR1 SEHNR, CDR2 FQNEAQ (reference sequence). V lost 1 base and J lost 4, with 4 bases in between. This CDR3 has 12 residues. The CDR3 spells CASSLGLYGYTF. For the CDR3, the DNA is TGTGCCAGCAGCTTAGGGCTCTATGGCTACACCTTC.